A single T cell receptor beta chain is shown here with its context. In the original workflow: The authors estimated nucleated cell counts from reference gene primer amplification. The data were produced by immunoSEQ multiplex PCR, yet TCRdb's version contains in-frame clones alone and is incomplete. Clonal size and the V and J genes are those of that table, whereas D and trimming came from the DNA. The repertoire holds roughly 570,000 clones, roughly 89% seen once, with roughly 8% in the top ten. Germline assignment: CDR1 SGHRS and CDR2 YFSETQ. The V gene lost 2 bases and the J gene lost 1 base, with 12 bases spanning the gap. This CDR3 comprises 15 residues. This sample is drawn from a study of blood T cell repertoires in COVID-19.

The chain is built from TRBV5-1 and TRBJ2-5; D might be TRBD1 (6 bases). The receptor comes from a woman aged 50 to 60 with COVID-19, enrolled during active disease. The sample consisted of peripheral blood. For the CDR3, the DNA is TGCGCCAGCAGCTTTTCGAGGACAGTCCAAGAGACCCAGTACTTC. Translation: CASSFSRTVQETQYF.